Each of the 21 T cell receptor beta chains below was sequenced from the same sample in a study of blood T cell repertoires in COVID-19. Generated by immunoSEQ multiplex PCR, the TCRdb table keeps only in-frame clones and is missing some. The table lists fewer than 250,000 clones, 65% to 80% of them singletons. Material: peripheral blood. These receptors came from a woman in her forties or fifties with acute or convalescent COVID-19.

This clone was seen only a few times. CDR3 sequence: CASMSLQGFGNTIYF. The CDR3 DNA reads TGTGCCAGCATGTCCCTACAGGGTTTTGGAAACACCATATATTTT. The chain carries TRBV3-1 (or the pseudogene TRBV3-2) and TRBJ1-3; tentative D call: TRBD1 (6 bases). The CDR3 extends over 15 amino acids. Trimming left V 7 bases short and J 3 bases short, with 16 bases between. Germline lookup yields CDR1 LGHDT and CDR2 YNNKEL (reference sequence).

The V call is TRBV11-3, the J call TRBJ2-1, with 11 bases fitting TRBD1. V trimming: 2 bases; J trimming: 7 bases; junction bases outside the gene matches: 4. The CDR3 runs 15 residues. The V gene's germline CDR1 is SGHNT and CDR2 YENEEA. CDR3 DNA sequence: TGTGCCAGCAGCTTAATGGGACAGGGGGTTAATGAGCAGTTCTTC. Translation gives CASSLMGQGVNEQFF.

This clone was seen a few times. The chain has TRBV4-3 and TRBJ2-7, with a weak D call TRBD2 (5 bases). The germline V and J ends were trimmed by 4 bases and 4 bases, with 17 bases remaining between them. CDR1 is LGHNA and CDR2 is YSLEER in the germline V gene. The CDR3 has 15 residues. The CDR3, as DNA: TGCGCCAGCAGCCTCCCGAGCGGTTTTAGATACGAGCAGTACTTC. Residues: CASSLPSGFRYEQYF.

The CDR3 spells CASTGQDIGHTGELFF. The CDR3 DNA reads as TGTGCCAGCACGGGACAAGATATAGGTCACACCGGGGAGCTGTTTTTT. V gene TRBV28 combines with J gene TRBJ2-2, with D possibly TRBD1 on 6 matching bases. V was pared by 7 bases and J by 3 bases, with 18 bases between. The CDR3 has 16 residues. The V gene's germline CDR1 is MDHEN and CDR2 SYDVKM.

V and J are TRBV28 and TRBJ2-3; 12 nucleotides match TRBD2. Germline V gene data show CDR1 as MDHEN and CDR2 as SYDVKM. V trimming: 2 bases; J trimming: 5 bases; junction bases outside the gene matches: 5. The CDR3 is 16 amino acids. The CDR3 nucleotides are TGTGCCAGCAGTTTACTCCCTAGCGGGAGGGTAGATACGCAGTATTTT. Translation: CASSLLPSGRVDTQYF.

V and J are TRBV5-6 and TRBJ1-3; D is perhaps TRBD1 (5 bases). The CDR3 covers 16 residues. Trimming pared 6 bases from V and 0 bases from J, leaving 16 bases between. The germline V gene has CDR1 SGHDT and CDR2 YYEEEE. CDR3 residues: CASIRRGGSSGNTIYF. The CDR3 DNA reads as TGTGCCAGCATCCGCCGGGGGGGAAGCTCTGGAAACACCATATATTTT. Full variable domain (missing parts from reference TRBV5-6 and TRBJ1-3): DAGVTQSPTHLIKTRGQQVTLRCSPKSGHDTVSWYQQALGQGPQFIFQYYEEEERQRGNFPDRFSGHQFPNYSSELNVNALLLGDSALYLCASIRRGGSSGNTIYFGEGSWLTVV.

This chain connects TRBV18 to TRBJ2-2, with TRBD2 identical over 13 bases. The germline gives CDR1 KGHSH, CDR2 LQKENI. V shed 1 base, J shed 7 bases, and the junction held 6 bases outside the gene matches. The CDR3 loop spans 17 amino acids. This CDR3 is CASSPRGLAGSYGELFF. The CDR3 DNA follows: TGTGCCAGCTCACCACGGGGACTAGCGGGATCATACGGGGAGCTGTTTTTT.

In its sample, this clone was seen once. Its ends do not fully match the called genes, so a read error is possible. The J gene is TRBJ2-1, the V gene TRBV5-5; D is perhaps TRBD1 (6 bases). From germline, CDR1 is SGHKS and CDR2 YYEKEE (reference sequence). The CDR3 contains 14 residues. DNA for the CDR3: TGTGCCAGCACCTTGGACAGACCCTACAATGAGCAGTTCTTC. Residues: CASTLDRPYNEQFF.

The chain's CDR3 is CASSLPMTGGGYTF. The CDR3 DNA reads TGCGCCAGCAGCTTGCCCATGACAGGGGGCGGCTACACCTTC. The gene calls are TRBV5-1 and TRBJ1-2; 10 positions match TRBD1. CDR3 length: 14 residues. J gave up 8 bases and V 1 base, and 5 bases lay outside the gene matches. The germline gives CDR1 SGHRS, CDR2 YFSETQ.

This clone was picked up a small number of times. The CDR3 DNA is TGTGCCAGCAGCCAAGATGGGGCTTTAGAGACCCAGTACTTC. This encodes CASSQDGALETQYF. This chain links TRBV3-1 (or the pseudogene TRBV3-2) with TRBJ2-5, with D possibly TRBD1 on 5 matching bases. The CDR3 runs 14 residues. V lost 0 bases to trimming and J lost 4 bases, with 9 bases between them. CDR1 is LGHDT, CDR2 YNNKEL, per germline (reference sequence).

The chain combines TRBV18 with TRBJ2-3; D not certain. Trimming shortened V by 3 bases and J by 0 bases, and 4 bases separated the two germline ends. The CDR3 spans 13 residues. CDR1 KGHSH and CDR2 LQKENI come from the germline V gene. The chain's CDR3 is CASSPASTDTQYF. In nucleotides, the CDR3 is TGTGCCAGCTCACCGGCTAGCACAGATACGCAGTATTTT.

The chain has TRBV11-2 and TRBJ2-7; 9 nucleotides agree with TRBD1. Germline V lookup: CDR1 SGHAT, CDR2 FQNNGV. CDR3 length: 15 residues. The V gene end was trimmed by 1 base and the J gene end by 5 bases; junction bases not matched to a gene: 6. CDR3 amino acids: CASSLGDRVAHEQYF. In nucleotides, the CDR3 is TGTGCCAGCAGCTTAGGGGACAGGGTTGCCCACGAGCAGTACTTC.

This chain connects TRBV30 to TRBJ1-2, with no clear D. The germline V gene has CDR1 GTSNPN and CDR2 SVGIG (reference sequence). Deletions cut 0 bases from V and 0 bases from J, with 11 bases between. This CDR3 spans 15 amino acids. DNA for the CDR3: TGTGCCTGGAGTGTAAGAGGGTTTCCTAACTATGGCTACACCTTC. It codes for CAWSVRGFPNYGYTF. Full variable domain (outside the CDR3, taken from reference TRBV30 and TRBJ1-2): SQTIHQWPATLVQPVGSPLSLECTVEGTSNPNLYWYRQAAGRGLQLLFYSVGIGQISSEVPQNLSASRPQDRQFILSSKKLLLSDSGFYLCAWSVRGFPNYGYTFGSGTRLTVV.

The V call is TRBV10-3, the J call TRBJ1-1, with TRBD1 as a possible D gene (5 bases). This CDR3 has 13 residues. Germline-derived CDR1 and CDR2 are ENHRY and SYGVKD. The V and J ends lost 3 bases and 2 bases respectively, with 7 bases between them. CDR3 region: CAISEGDNTEAFF. CDR3 DNA sequence: TGTGCCATCAGTGAAGGGGATAACACTGAAGCTTTCTTT.

V gene TRBV7-2 combines with J gene TRBJ2-1; TRBD2 aligns across 12 bases. The ends lost 5 bases at V and 8 bases at J; junction bases unmatched: 10. Germline values: CDR1 SGHTA, CDR2 FQGNSA. The CDR3 has 16 residues. The CDR3 spells CASSPTTSGSMDEQFF. As DNA, the CDR3 is TGTGCCAGCAGCCCTACGACTAGCGGGAGTATGGATGAGCAGTTCTTC.

J is TRBJ1-2 and V is TRBV19; a weak D match, TRBD1 (5 bases). The CDR3 spans 14 residues. Germline loops: CDR1 LNHDA, CDR2 SQIVND (reference sequence). The V gene lost 3 bases and the J gene lost 8 bases, with 16 bases spanning the gap. The DNA of the CDR3 is TGTGCCAGTAGTATGGACATACAGGCTGGGGGCTACACCTTC. Its translation: CASSMDIQAGGYTF.

The gene calls are TRBV3-1 (or the pseudogene TRBV3-2) and TRBJ2-5, with 11 nucleotides matching TRBD2. The J segment lost 0 bases and the V segment lost 3 bases, leaving 6 bases of the junction unmatched. Germline V gene sequence: CDR1 LGHDT, CDR2 YNNKEL (reference sequence). The CDR3 has 17 residues. The CDR3 bases are TGTGCCAGCAGCCATGGAATTAGCGGGGGGGACCAAGAGACCCAGTACTTC. Translating it yields CASSHGISGGDQETQYF.

The CDR3 bases are TGTGCCAGTAGTCTAACTAGCGGAGCTGCGGTGCAGTACTTC. This sequence encodes CASSLTSGAAVQYF. The chain joins TRBV19 to TRBJ2-7, with 8 bases matching TRBD2. V lost 5 bases, J lost 9 bases, and 12 bases stayed unmatched. This CDR3 is 14 amino acids long. CDR1 LNHDA and CDR2 SQIVND come from the germline V gene (reference sequence).

This clone was counted ten times or more. The rearrangement joins TRBV5-6 to TRBJ1-2, with D unresolved. Trimming removed 4 bases from V and 12 bases from J, with 25 bases in between. This CDR3 has 15 residues. CDR1 SGHDT and CDR2 YYEEEE come from the germline V gene. The CDR3 DNA follows: TGTGCCAGCAGCACCGTACGGATACCTCTTCTGGAGGACACCTTC. Translation gives CASSTVRIPLLEDTF.

This chain connects TRBV3-1 (or the pseudogene TRBV3-2) to TRBJ1-2, with a possible D match to TRBD1 (5 bases). Germline V CDR1 and CDR2: LGHDT, YNNKEL (reference sequence). This CDR3 region has 15 residues. Deletions cut 0 bases from V and 4 bases from J, with 12 bases between. DNA for the CDR3: TGTGCCAGCAGCCAAGATGGGCGGGGGGTCTATGGCTACACCTTC. Protein product: CASSQDGRGVYGYTF.

V and J are TRBV11-3 and TRBJ2-1; 9 bases align to TRBD1. Unmatched junction bases numbered 2, after V lost 5 bases and J lost 6 bases. There are 13 residues in the CDR3. From germline, CDR1 is SGHNT and CDR2 YENEEA. For the CDR3, the DNA is TGTGCCAGCAGCCAGGGACAGGGCAATGAGCAGTTCTTC. Encoded protein: CASSQGQGNEQFF.